This T cell receptor (beta chain) was identified in a study of T cell responses to AZD1222 COVID-19 vaccine. Study observations and caveats: Donors were mostly white British, more females; clonal diversity possibly underestimated. Nearly half of the spike-specific TCRs reportedly recognize variant regions that carry no mutations. Spike-specific TCR breadth and depth were elevated following two AZD1222 doses.

Produced via immunoSEQ multiplex PCR; TCRdb's table is partial and in-frame only. The sample has tens of thousands of clones, roughly 89% seen once; the top ten hold roughly 6.1%. Pooling was applied to second doses at about 4 or about 12 weeks. Turning to this clone: Its antigen is not known.

The germline V and J ends were trimmed by 8 bases and 4 bases, with 18 bases remaining between them. CDR3 size: 14 residues. Germline V gene data show CDR1 as SGHRS and CDR2 as YFSETQ. The chain joins TRBV5-1 to TRBJ1-1; a possible D gene is TRBD1 (6 bases). The sequence was obtained from an adult who received the AZD1222 COVID-19 vaccine. Here the sequenced sample was peripheral blood, taken 28 days after the second AZD1222 dose. CDR3: CASNPQGLGTEAFF. The CDR3 DNA reads TGCGCCAGTAACCCACAGGGTTTGGGCACTGAAGCTTTCTTT.